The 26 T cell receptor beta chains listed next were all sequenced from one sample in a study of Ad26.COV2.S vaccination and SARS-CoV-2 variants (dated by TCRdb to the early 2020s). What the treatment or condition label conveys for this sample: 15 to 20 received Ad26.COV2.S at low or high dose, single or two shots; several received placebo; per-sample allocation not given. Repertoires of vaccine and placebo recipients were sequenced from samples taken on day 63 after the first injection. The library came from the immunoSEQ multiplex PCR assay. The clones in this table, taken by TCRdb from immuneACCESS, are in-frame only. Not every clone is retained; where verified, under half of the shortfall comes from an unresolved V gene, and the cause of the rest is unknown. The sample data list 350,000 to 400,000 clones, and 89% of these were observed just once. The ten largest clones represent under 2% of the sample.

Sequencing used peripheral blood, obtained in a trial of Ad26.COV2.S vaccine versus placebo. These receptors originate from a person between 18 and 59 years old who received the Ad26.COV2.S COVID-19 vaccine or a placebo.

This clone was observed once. In nucleotides, the CDR3 is TGTGCCAGCTCCCCGAGCGGGACCCCCTACAATGAGCAGTTCTTC. As protein: CASSPSGTPYNEQFF. The gene calls are TRBV18 and TRBJ2-1, with TRBD2 identical over 7 bases. V was clipped by 6 bases and J by 2 bases; unmatched bases: 7. The CDR3 loop spans 15 amino acids. Germline-derived CDR1 and CDR2 are KGHSH and LQKENI.

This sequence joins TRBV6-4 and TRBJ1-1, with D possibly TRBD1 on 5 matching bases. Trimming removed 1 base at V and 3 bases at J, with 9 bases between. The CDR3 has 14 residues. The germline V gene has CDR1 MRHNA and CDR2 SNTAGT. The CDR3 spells CASSDWQGYTEAFF. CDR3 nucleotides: TGTGCCAGCAGTGACTGGCAGGGATACACTGAAGCTTTCTTT.

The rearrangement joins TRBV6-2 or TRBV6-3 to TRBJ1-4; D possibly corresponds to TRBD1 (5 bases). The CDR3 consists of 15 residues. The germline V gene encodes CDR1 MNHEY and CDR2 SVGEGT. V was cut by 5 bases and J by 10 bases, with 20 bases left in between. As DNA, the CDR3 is TGTGCCAGCAGTCGCGGACTGGGGGAATTACGAAAACTGTTTTTT. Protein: CASSRGLGELRKLFF.

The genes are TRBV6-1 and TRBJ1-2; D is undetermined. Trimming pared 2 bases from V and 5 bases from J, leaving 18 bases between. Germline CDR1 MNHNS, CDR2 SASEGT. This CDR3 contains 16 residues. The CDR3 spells CASSEIGFEGWYGYTF. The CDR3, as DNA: TGTGCCAGCAGTGAAATCGGATTCGAGGGTTGGTATGGCTACACCTTC.

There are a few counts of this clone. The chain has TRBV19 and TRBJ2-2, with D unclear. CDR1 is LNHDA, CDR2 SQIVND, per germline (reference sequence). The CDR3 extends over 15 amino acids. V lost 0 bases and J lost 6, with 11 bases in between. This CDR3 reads CASSIDRAGAGELFF. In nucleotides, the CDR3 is TGTGCCAGTAGTATAGATCGGGCAGGAGCCGGGGAGCTGTTTTTT. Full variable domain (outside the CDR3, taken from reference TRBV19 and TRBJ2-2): DGGITQSPKYLFRKEGQNVTLSCEQNLNHDAMYWYRQDPGQGLRLIYYSQIVNDFQKGDIAEGYSVSREKKESFPLTVTSAQKNPTAFYLCASSIDRAGAGELFFGEGSRLTVL.

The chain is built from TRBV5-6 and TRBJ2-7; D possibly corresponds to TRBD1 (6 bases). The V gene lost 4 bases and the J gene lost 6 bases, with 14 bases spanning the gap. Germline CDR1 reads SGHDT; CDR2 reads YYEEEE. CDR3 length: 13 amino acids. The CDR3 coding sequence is TGTGCCAGCAGCCAGTTCAGGGGCAGCGAGCAGTACTTC. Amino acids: CASSQFRGSEQYF.

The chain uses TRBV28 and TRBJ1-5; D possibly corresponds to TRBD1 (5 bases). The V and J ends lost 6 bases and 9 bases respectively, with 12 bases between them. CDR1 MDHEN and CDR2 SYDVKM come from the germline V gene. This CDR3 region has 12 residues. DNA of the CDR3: TGTGCCAGCAGCGCAAATGGGGGGCCCCAGCATTTT. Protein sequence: CASSANGGPQHF.

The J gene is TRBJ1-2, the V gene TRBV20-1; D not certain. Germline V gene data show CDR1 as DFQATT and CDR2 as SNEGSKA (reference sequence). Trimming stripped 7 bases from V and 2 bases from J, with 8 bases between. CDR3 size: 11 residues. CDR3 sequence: CSVYRNYGYTF. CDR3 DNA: TGCAGTGTGTACAGAAACTATGGCTACACCTTC.

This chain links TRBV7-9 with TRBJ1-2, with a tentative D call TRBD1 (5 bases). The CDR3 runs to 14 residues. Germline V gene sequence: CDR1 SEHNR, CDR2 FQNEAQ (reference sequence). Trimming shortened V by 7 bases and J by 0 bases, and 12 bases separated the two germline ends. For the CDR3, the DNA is TGTGCCAGCACCCTCGGAGGGGCTAACTATGGCTACACCTTC. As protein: CASTLGGANYGYTF.

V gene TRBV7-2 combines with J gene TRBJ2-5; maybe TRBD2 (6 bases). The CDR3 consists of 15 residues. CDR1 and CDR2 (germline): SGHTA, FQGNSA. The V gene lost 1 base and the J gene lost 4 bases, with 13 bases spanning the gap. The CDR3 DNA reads TGTGCCAGCAGCTTAGTTGGGGGGTCGGGAGAGACCCAGTACTTC. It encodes CASSLVGGSGETQYF. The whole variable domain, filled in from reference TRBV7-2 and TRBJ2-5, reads GAGVSQSPSNKVTEKGKDVELRCDPISGHTALYWYRQSLGQGLEFLIYFQGNSAPDKSGLPSDRFSAERTGGSVSTLTIQRTQQEDSAVYLCASSLVGGSGETQYFGPGTRLLVL.

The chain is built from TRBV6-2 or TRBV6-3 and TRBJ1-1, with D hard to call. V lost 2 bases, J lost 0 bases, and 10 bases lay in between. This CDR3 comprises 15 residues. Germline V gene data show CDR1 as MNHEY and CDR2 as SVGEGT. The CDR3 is CASSYRLPVNTEAFF. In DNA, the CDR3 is TGTGCCAGCAGTTACAGGCTACCAGTGAACACTGAAGCTTTCTTT.

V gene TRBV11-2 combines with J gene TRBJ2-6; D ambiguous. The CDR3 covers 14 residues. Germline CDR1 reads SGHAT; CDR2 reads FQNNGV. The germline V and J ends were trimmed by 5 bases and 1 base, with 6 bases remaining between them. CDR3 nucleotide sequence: TGTGCCAGCAGCGTAACATCTGGGGCCAACGTCCTGACTTTC. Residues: CASSVTSGANVLTF.

CDR3 sequence: CASRDRAGNTIYF. DNA of the CDR3: TGTGCCAGCAGGGACAGGGCCGGAAACACCATATATTTT. V is TRBV6-5 and J is TRBJ1-3; TRBD1 agrees at 8 bases. The V segment lost 6 bases and the J segment 4 bases; nucleotides outside the gene matches: 2. This CDR3 is 13 amino acids long. CDR1 and CDR2 from the germline V gene are MNHEY and SVGAGI.

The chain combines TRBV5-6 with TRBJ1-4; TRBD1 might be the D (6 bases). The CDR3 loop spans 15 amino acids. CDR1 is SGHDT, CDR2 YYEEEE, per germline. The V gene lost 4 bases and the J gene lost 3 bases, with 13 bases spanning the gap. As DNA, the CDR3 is TGTGCCAGCAGCCGAGGACAGATCGCTAATGAAAAACTGTTTTTT. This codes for CASSRGQIANEKLFF. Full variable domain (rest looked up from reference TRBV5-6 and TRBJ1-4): DAGVTQSPTHLIKTRGQQVTLRCSPKSGHDTVSWYQQALGQGPQFIFQYYEEEERQRGNFPDRFSGHQFPNYSSELNVNALLLGDSALYLCASSRGQIANEKLFFGSGTQLSVL.

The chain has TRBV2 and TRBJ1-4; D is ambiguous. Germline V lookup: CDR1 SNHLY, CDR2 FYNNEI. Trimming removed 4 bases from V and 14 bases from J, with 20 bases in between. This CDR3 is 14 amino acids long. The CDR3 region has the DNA TGTGCCAGCAGTGTTTTACTGGAGCTAGGACTTCTGTTTTTT. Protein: CASSVLLELGLLFF.

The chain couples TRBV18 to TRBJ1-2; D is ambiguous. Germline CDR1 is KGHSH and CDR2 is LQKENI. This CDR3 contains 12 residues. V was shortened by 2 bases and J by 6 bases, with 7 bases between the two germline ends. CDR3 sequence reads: CASSPTRDGYTF. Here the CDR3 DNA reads TGTGCCAGCTCACCAACGAGGGATGGCTACACCTTC.

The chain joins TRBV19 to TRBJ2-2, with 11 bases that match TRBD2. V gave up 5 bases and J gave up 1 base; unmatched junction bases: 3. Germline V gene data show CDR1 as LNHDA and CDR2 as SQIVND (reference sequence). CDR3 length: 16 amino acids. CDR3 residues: CASSPLAGGNTGELFF. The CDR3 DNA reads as TGTGCCAGTAGTCCGCTAGCGGGAGGGAACACCGGGGAGCTGTTTTTT.

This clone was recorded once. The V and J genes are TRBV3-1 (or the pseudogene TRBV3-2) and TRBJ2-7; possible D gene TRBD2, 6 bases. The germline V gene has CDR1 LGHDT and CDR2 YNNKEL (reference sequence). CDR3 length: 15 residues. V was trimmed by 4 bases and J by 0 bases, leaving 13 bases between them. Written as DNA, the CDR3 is TGTGCCAGCAGCCTGGGCCCCGGGAGCTCCTACGAGCAGTACTTC. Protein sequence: CASSLGPGSSYEQYF.

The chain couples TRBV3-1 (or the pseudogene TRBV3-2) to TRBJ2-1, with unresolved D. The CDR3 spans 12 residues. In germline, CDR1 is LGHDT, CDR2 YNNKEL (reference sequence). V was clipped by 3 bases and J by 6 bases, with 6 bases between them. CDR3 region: CASSHESNEQFF. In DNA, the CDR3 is TGTGCCAGCAGCCACGAGAGCAATGAGCAGTTCTTC.

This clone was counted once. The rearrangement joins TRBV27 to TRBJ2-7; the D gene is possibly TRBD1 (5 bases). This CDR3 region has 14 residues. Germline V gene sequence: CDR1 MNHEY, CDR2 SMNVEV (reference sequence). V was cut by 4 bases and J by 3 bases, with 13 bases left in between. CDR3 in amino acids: CASSSRLGLYEQYF. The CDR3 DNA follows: TGTGCCAGCAGTTCTCGACTGGGGCTCTACGAGCAGTACTTC.

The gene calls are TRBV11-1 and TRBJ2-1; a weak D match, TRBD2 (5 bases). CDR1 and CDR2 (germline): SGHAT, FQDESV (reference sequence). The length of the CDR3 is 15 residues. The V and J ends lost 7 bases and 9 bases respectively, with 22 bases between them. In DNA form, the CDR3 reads TGTGCCAGCACTAACTATCGAGGCCACCGGGGTGAGCAGTTCTTC. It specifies CASTNYRGHRGEQFF. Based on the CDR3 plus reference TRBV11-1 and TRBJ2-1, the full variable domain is EAEVAQSPRYKITEKSQAVAFWCDPISGHATLYWYRQILGQGPELLVQFQDESVVDDSQLPKDRFSAERLKGVDSTLKIQPAELGDSAMYLCASTNYRGHRGEQFFGPGTRLTVL.

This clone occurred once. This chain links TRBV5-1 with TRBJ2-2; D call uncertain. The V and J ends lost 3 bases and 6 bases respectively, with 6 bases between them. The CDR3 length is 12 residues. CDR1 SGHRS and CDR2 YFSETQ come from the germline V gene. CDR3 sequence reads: CASSYKPGELFF. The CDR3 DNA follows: TGCGCCAGCAGCTACAAGCCCGGGGAGCTGTTTTTT.

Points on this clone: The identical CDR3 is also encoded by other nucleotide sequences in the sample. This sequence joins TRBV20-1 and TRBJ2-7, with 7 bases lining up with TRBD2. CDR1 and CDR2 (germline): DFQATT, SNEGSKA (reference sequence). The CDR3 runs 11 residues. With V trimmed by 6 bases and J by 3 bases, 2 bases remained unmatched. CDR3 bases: TGCAGTGCCAGGGAGGGCTACGAGCAGTACTTC. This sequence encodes CSAREGYEQYF.

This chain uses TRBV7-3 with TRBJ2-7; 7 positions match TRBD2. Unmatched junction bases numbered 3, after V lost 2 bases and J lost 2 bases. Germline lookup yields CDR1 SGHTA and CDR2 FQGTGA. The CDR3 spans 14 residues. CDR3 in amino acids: CASSLSSGPYEQYF. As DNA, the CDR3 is TGTGCCAGCAGCTTATCTAGCGGACCCTACGAGCAGTACTTC.

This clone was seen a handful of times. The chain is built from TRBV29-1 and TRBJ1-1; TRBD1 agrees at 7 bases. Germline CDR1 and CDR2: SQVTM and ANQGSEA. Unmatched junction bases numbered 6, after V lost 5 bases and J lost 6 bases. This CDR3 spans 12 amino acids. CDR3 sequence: CSVSFQGAEAFF. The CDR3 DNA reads TGCAGCGTTTCGTTCCAGGGGGCTGAAGCTTTCTTT.

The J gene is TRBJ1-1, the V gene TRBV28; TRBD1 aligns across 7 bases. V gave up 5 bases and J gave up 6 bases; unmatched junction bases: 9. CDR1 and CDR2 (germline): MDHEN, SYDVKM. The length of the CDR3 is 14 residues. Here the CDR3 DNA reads TGTGCCAGCAGTCCGGGGACAGACCATGCTGAAGCTTTCTTT. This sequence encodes CASSPGTDHAEAFF.